The T cell receptor beta chain described here comes from a study of cytomegalovirus exposure and HLA in healthy donors. Germline CDR1 reads DFQATT; CDR2 reads SNEGSKA (reference sequence). CDR3 length: 11 residues. The V end lost 6 bases, the J end lost 4 bases, and 10 bases lay between the germline ends. Concerning this clone itself: What it binds is not known.

Libraries were prepared by immunoSEQ multiplex PCR; TCRdb keeps only in-frame clonotypes and omits some of them. The profile covers 100,000 to 150,000 clones, with roughly nine tenths appearing a single time and around 1.2% taken by the ten largest. Study results and limitations: The study designated fewer than 200 TCR beta chains cytomegalovirus-associated.

The chain carries TRBV20-1 and TRBJ2-7, with D tentatively TRBD1 (5 bases). This receptor was taken from a woman between 18 and 29 years old in good health and CMV-seronegative. Source material: PBMCs. The CDR3 spells CSAGREYEQYF. In nucleotides, the CDR3 is TGCAGTGCGGGCAGGGAATACGAGCAGTACTTC.